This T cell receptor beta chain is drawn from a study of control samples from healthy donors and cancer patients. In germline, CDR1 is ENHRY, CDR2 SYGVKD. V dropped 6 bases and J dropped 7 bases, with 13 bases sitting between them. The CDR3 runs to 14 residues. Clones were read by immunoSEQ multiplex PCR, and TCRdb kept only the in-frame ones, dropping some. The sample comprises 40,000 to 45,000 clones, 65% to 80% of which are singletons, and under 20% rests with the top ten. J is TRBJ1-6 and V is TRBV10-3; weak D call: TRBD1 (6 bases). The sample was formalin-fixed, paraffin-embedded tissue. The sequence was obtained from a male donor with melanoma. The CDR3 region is CAIRSDSSNSPLHF. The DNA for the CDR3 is TGTGCCATCAGATCGGACAGCTCGAATTCACCCCTCCACTTT.